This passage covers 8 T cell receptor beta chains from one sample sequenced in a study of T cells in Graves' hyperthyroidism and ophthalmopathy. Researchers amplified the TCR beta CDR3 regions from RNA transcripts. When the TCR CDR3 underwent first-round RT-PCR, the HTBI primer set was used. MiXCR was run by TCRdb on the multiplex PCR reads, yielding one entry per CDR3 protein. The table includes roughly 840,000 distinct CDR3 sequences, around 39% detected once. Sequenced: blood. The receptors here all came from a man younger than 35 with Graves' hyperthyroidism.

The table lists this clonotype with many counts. The CDR3 bases are TGTGCCAGTAGTGCCGGGCAGCCAGAAAACTATGGCTACACCTTC. Protein: CASSAGQPENYGYTF. The chain recombines TRBV19 with TRBJ1-2, with D uncertain. Germline loops: CDR1 LNHDA, CDR2 SQIVND (reference sequence). Trimming removed 5 bases from V and 2 bases from J, with 15 bases in between. The CDR3 loop spans 15 amino acids. Based on the CDR3 plus reference TRBV19 and TRBJ1-2, the full variable domain is DGGITQSPKYLFRKEGQNVTLSCEQNLNHDAMYWYRQDPGQGLRLIYYSQIVNDFQKGDIAEGYSVSREKKESFPLTVTSAQKNPTAFYLCASSAGQPENYGYTFGSGTRLTVV.

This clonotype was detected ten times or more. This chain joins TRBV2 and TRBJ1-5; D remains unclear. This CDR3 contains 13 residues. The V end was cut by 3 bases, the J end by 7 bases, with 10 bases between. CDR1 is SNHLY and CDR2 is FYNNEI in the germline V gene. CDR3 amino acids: CASSDESRQPQHF. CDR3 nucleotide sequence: TGTGCCAGCAGTGACGAGAGCCGGCAGCCCCAGCATTTT. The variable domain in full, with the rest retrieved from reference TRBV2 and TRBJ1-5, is EPEVTQTPSHQVTQMGQEVILRCVPISNHLYFYWYRQILGQKVEFLVSFYNNEISEKSEIFDDQFSVERPDGSNFTLKIRSTKLEDSAMYFCASSDESRQPQHFGDGTRLSIL.

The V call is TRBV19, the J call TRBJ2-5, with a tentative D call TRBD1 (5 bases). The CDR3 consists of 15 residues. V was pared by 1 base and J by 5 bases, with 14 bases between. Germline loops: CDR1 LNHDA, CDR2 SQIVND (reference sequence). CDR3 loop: CASSIGRARRETQYF. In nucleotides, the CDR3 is TGTGCCAGTAGTATAGGCAGGGCGCGGCGGGAGACCCAGTACTTC.

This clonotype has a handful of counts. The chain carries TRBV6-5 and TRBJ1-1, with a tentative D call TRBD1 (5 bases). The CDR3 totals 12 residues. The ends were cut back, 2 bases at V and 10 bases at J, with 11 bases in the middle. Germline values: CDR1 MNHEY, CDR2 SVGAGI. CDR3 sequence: CASSYPGGRAFF. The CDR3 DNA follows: TGTGCCAGCAGTTACCCGGGGGGACGAGCTTTCTTT.

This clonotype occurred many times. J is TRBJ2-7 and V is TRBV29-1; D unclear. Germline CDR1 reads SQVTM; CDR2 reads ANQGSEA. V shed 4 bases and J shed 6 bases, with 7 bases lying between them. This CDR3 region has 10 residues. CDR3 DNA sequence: TGCAGCGTTGTAAGGCTCGAGCAGTACTTC. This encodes CSVVRLEQYF.

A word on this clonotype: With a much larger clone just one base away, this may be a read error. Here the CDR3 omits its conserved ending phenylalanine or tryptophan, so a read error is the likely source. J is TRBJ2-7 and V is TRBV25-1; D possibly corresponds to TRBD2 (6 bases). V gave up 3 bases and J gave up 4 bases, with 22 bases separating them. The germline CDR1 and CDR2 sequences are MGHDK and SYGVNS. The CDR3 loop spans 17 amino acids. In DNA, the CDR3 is TGTGCCAGCAGTGAGGTCTCCGGGAGCCGGGGAGCGTACGAGCAGTACTTG. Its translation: CASSEVSGSRGAYEQYL.

In DNA, the CDR3 is TGTGCCAGCAGTGAAGCGCTTCGGGACGGGGTATCCCTTCTCTGGGGCCAGATCCTGACTTTC. Its protein product is CASSEALRDGVSLLWGQILTF. The V call is TRBV7-9, the J call TRBJ2-6; possibly TRBD1 or TRBD2 for D (5 bases each). Germline V lookup: CDR1 SEHNR, CDR2 FQNEAQ (reference sequence). The CDR3 covers 21 residues. Trimming shortened V by 6 bases and J by 14 bases, and 41 bases separated the two germline ends.

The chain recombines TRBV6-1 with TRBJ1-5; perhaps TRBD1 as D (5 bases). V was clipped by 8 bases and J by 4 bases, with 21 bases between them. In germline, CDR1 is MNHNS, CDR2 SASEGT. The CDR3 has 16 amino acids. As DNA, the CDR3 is TGTGCCAGCTCACCATACCCGGGTGGGGGGAATCAGCCCCAGCATTTT. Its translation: CASSPYPGGGNQPQHF.